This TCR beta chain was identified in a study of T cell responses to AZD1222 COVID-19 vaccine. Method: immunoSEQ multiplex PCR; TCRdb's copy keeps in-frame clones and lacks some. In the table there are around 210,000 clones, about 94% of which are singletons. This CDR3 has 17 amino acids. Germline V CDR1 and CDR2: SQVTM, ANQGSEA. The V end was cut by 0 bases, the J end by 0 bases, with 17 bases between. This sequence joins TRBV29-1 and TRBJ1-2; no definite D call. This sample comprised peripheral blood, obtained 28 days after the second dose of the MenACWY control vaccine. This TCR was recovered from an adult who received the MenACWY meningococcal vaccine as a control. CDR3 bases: TGCAGCGTTGAAGATCAGGAGACCGCTAAGGCTAACTATGGCTACACCTTC. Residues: CSVEDQETAKANYGYTF. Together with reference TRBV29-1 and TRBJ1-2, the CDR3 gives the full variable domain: SAVISQKPSRDICQRGTSLTIQCQVDSQVTMMFWYRQQPGQSLTLIATANQGSEATYESGFVIDKFPISRPNLTFSTLTVSNMSPEDSSIYLCSVEDQETAKANYGYTFGSGTRLTVV.